The 6 T cell receptor beta chains presented below share a single source sample, sequenced in a study of identical twins (TCRdb year 2016). The library was made by 5' RACE. Sequencing used an Illumina HiSeq 2000. TCRdb passed the public sequencing reads through fastp at Q25 and MiXCR, retaining productive beta sequences. Identical CDR3 proteins give one entry, which carries the most common genes and DNA. For this sample there are 450,000 or so distinct CDR3 sequences; 11% to 15% appear just once. Of the sample, more than 0.5% falls within the top ten clones. Separately, the same data were catalogued under a study of yellow fever vaccine responses in identical twins.

Sequenced: CD4+ T cells sorted from blood. The receptors shown here come from a woman aged 18-30 years in good health.

The chain recombines TRBV20-1 with TRBJ1-6; unclear D gene. The CDR3 consists of 16 residues. Trimming removed 1 base from V and 0 bases from J, with 10 bases in between. Per the germline V gene, CDR1 is DFQATT and CDR2 is SNEGSKA (reference sequence). The CDR3 is CSARVPRDSYNSPLHF. The CDR3 DNA reads TGCAGTGCTAGAGTACCCCGGGACTCCTATAATTCACCCCTCCACTTT.

This clonotype showed up just a few times. The genes are TRBV3-1 and TRBJ2-3; 12 positions agree with TRBD2. Germline V gene sequence: CDR1 LGHDT, CDR2 YNNKEL (reference sequence). This CDR3 region has 16 residues. V shed 3 bases and J 4 bases; nucleotides not matched to a gene: 5. In DNA, the CDR3 is TGTGCCAGCAGCCAGACTAGCGGGAGTAGTGCAGATACGCAGTATTTT. Amino acids: CASSQTSGSSADTQYF.

V usage is TRBV25-1 and J usage is TRBJ2-1, with 10 bases fitting TRBD1. CDR1 and CDR2 from the germline V gene are MGHDK and SYGVNS. This CDR3 has 16 residues. Trimming took 2 bases from V and 10 from J; bases not matched to a gene: 11. The CDR3 coding sequence is TGTGCCAGCAGTGAACTTACCAGGACAGGGGGTGAAGAGCAGTTCTTC. Encoded protein: CASSELTRTGGEEQFF.

This clonotype was counted a few times. The chain employs TRBV9 and TRBJ1-1; unclear D gene. Germline assignment: CDR1 SGDLS and CDR2 YYNGEE. The CDR3 totals 16 residues. V lost 0 bases and J lost 1, with 13 bases in between. CDR3 DNA sequence: TGTGCCAGCAGCGTAGAGGCGAGACCTAGGAACACTGAAGCTTTCTTT. This codes for CASSVEARPRNTEAFF.

The gene calls are TRBV28 and TRBJ2-1, with D uncertain. Germline CDR1 is MDHEN and CDR2 is SYDVKM. CDR3 length equals 16 residues. The V and J ends lost 5 bases and 2 bases respectively, with 16 bases between them. The CDR3 region has the DNA TGTGCCAGCAGTCCCCGTCTTGACGGTGCCTACAATGAGCAGTTCTTC. Translating it yields CASSPRLDGAYNEQFF.

This clonotype turned up a few times. V and J are TRBV5-1 and TRBJ2-1; D gene uncertain. The germline V and J ends were trimmed by 2 bases and 0 bases, with 9 bases remaining between them. The CDR3 has 15 residues. The germline gives CDR1 SGHRS, CDR2 YFSETQ. This chain's CDR3 is CASSLVQISYNEQFF. CDR3 nucleotides: TGCGCCAGCAGCTTAGTTCAGATCTCCTACAATGAGCAGTTCTTC.